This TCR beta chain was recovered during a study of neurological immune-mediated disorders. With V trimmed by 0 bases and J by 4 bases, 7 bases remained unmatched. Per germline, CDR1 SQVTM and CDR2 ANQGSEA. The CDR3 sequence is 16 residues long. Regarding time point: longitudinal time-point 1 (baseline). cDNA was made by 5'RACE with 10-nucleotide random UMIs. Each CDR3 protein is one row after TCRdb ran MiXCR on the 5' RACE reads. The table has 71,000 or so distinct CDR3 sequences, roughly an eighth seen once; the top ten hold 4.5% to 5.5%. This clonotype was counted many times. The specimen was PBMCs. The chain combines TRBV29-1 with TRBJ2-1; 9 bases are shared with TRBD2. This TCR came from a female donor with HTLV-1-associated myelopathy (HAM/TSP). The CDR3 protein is CSVEDRVTSGYNEQFF. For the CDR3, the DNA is TGCAGCGTTGAAGATAGGGTGACTAGCGGATACAATGAGCAGTTCTTC.